By sample share, the clone carrying this T cell receptor beta chain is medium-sized. The CDR3 is 15 residues long. Germline assignment: CDR1 LGHNA and CDR2 YSLEER. The V gene lost 1 base and the J gene lost 9 bases, with 18 bases spanning the gap. Generated by immunoSEQ multiplex PCR, the TCRdb table keeps only in-frame clones and is missing some. The sample comprises 20,000 to 25,000 clones, roughly nine tenths of which are singletons, and 0.63% rests with the top ten. This entry is derived from a study of T cell changes during pregnancy in multiple sclerosis. The chain carries TRBV4-3 and TRBJ1-2; D is unresolved. The receptor was derived from a female donor in good health, enrolled as a control in a pregnancy study. The sample here was CD4+ T cells from peripheral blood mononuclear cells, taken after pregnancy. The CDR3 nucleotides read TGCGCCAGCAGCCAAGGTCCCCTGTTTCCGGAGAGCTACACCTTC. It yields the protein CASSQGPLFPESYTF.